The source of this T cell receptor (beta chain) is a study of blood T cell repertoires in COVID-19. The wider study: Researchers got acute and convalescent COVID-19 samples from the United States, Italy and Spain. Sources were T cells, B-cell-depleted T cells, or PBMCs; the material itself was cDNA or gDNA.

V lost 2 bases and J 2 bases, leaving 7 bases between the germline ends. This CDR3 is built from 14 residues. CDR1 and CDR2 from the germline V gene are SGHVS and FNYEAQ. In the original analysis: Nucleated cell counts were estimated from reference gene primer amplification. Some clones are missing from TCRdb's copy, which holds only in-frame ones; the method was immunoSEQ multiplex PCR. Clone size and the V and J calls come from that table; the DNA yielded D and trimming. The sample shows fewer than 350,000 clones, approximately 90% of them seen only once. Participants' own reports of clinical history determined their cohort assignment.

V usage is TRBV7-6 and J usage is TRBJ1-5; D gene unclear. This sequence was found in a man aged 35 to 55 who had been exposed to COVID-19. Source material: PBMCs or T cells enriched from blood (not recorded which). This CDR3 reads CASSLMQGNQPQHF. DNA of the CDR3: TGTGCCAGCAGCTTAATGCAGGGCAATCAGCCCCAGCATTTT.